The rows below give T cell receptor beta chains drawn from one sample of a study of cytomegalovirus exposure and HLA in healthy donors. Profiled with immunoSEQ multiplex PCR; TCRdb holds only in-frame clones, not every one. Among about 170,000 clones listed, 76% were seen once. Input material: PBMCs. The receptors were gathered from a female donor in good health and CMV-seronegative. The CDR3 runs from the conserved cysteine through the conserved F or W. The D gene is left open where the match is weak. Size is stated for part of the rows, as once, few or many counts, or as a class when the clone is expanded.

v_call,j_call,clone_size,d_call,cdr3_aa,cdr3_nt
TRBV7-2,TRBJ2-2,NA,NA,CASSRTAGTGELFF,TGTGCCAGCAGCCGGACAGCCGGGACCGGGGAGCTGTTTTTT
TRBV7-9,TRBJ2-1,NA,TRBD2,CASSSLSTTGTSGYNEQFF,TGTGCCAGCAGCTCCTTATCTACCACCGGGACTAGCGGATACAATGAGCAGTTCTTC
TRBV27,TRBJ2-3,NA,TRBD1,CASLVTGGADTQYF,TGTGCCAGCCTAGTGACAGGGGGCGCAGATACGCAGTATTTT
TRBV27,TRBJ2-1,NA,NA,CASSSLGTLPYNEQFF,TGTGCCAGCAGTTCCCTCGGGACACTGCCCTACAATGAGCAGTTCTTC
TRBV25-1,TRBJ2-5,NA,TRBD1,CASSDSFETGVETQYF,TGTGCCAGCAGTGACTCATTCGAAACAGGGGTGGAGACCCAGTACTTC
TRBV5-1,TRBJ2-2,NA,NA,CASSLEGGTGELFF,TGCGCCAGCAGCTTGGAAGGGGGCACCGGGGAGCTGTTTTTT
TRBV6-5,TRBJ1-2,NA,NA,CASSYSRGYGYTF,TGTGCCAGCAGTTACTCTCGAGGCTATGGCTACACCTTC
TRBV7-6,TRBJ2-1,NA,NA,CASSLQGETNEQFF,TGTGCCAGCAGCCTCCAAGGCGAGACTAATGAGCAGTTCTTC
TRBV5-4,TRBJ2-7,NA,NA,CASSLSGQTYEQYF,TGTGCCAGCAGCTTGTCCGGACAGACCTACGAGCAGTACTTC
TRBV5-1,TRBJ2-7,NA,NA,CASSFLSGTAYEQYF,TGCGCCAGCAGCTTTCTTAGCGGAACTGCCTACGAGCAGTACTTC
TRBV7-2,TRBJ2-7,NA,TRBD2,CASSPMLAGTYEQYF,TGTGCCAGCAGCCCAATGTTAGCGGGGACCTACGAGCAGTACTTC
TRBV19,TRBJ2-7,NA,TRBD1,CASSAGTGGYEQYF,TGTGCCAGTAGTGCCGGGACAGGGGGGTACGAGCAGTACTTC
TRBV5-1,TRBJ1-1,NA,NA,CASSSIQGKNTEAFF,TGCGCCAGCAGTTCCATACAGGGAAAGAACACTGAAGCTTTCTTT
TRBV18,TRBJ1-6,once,NA,CASSREDNSPLHF,TGTGCCAGCTCCCGGGAGGATAATTCACCCCTCCACTTT
TRBV7-2,TRBJ2-3,NA,NA,CASSLQDTYTDTQYF,TGTGCCAGCAGCCTCCAGGACACCTACACAGATACGCAGTATTTT
TRBV7-9,TRBJ2-2,NA,NA,CASSLGQYTGELFF,TGTGCCAGCAGCCTCGGACAGTACACCGGGGAGCTGTTTTTT
TRBV11-3,TRBJ2-1,few,TRBD2,CASSPGGGRVSYNEQFF,TGTGCCAGCAGCCCCGGGGGGGGCCGGGTCTCCTACAATGAGCAGTTCTTC
TRBV27,TRBJ2-1,NA,TRBD2,CASRIRLAGAYNEQFF,TGTGCCAGCAGGATTCGACTAGCGGGGGCCTACAATGAGCAGTTCTTC
TRBV19,TRBJ1-5,NA,NA,CASSIVQGRGQPQHF,TGTGCCAGTAGTATAGTGCAGGGAAGGGGTCAGCCCCAGCATTTT
TRBV18,TRBJ2-2,NA,NA,CASSAGTPNTGELFF,TGTGCCAGCTCAGCCGGGACACCGAACACCGGGGAGCTGTTTTTT
TRBV10-3,TRBJ2-3,NA,TRBD2,CAISDSSGRARDTQYF,TGTGCCATCAGTGACTCAAGCGGGAGGGCCAGAGATACGCAGTATTTT
TRBV4-3,TRBJ2-3,NA,NA,CASSQDPLPGNTDTQYF,TGCGCCAGCAGCCAAGATCCGCTCCCGGGGAACACAGATACGCAGTATTTT
TRBV4-1,TRBJ1-1,NA,NA,CASSQGVLGTPNTEAFF,TGCGCCAGCAGCCAAGGGGTTCTTGGGACACCAAACACTGAAGCTTTCTTT
TRBV7-2,TRBJ2-7,NA,NA,CASSLGDSSEQYF,TGTGCCAGCAGCTTGGGGGACTCCAGCGAGCAGTACTTC
TRBV6-6,TRBJ2-7,few,NA,CASSSDYTYEQYF,TGTGCCAGCAGTTCGGACTACACTTACGAGCAGTACTTC
TRBV7-2,TRBJ1-1,NA,NA,CASSFGTEAFF,TGTGCCAGCAGCTTCGGCACTGAAGCTTTCTTT
TRBV6-5,TRBJ2-7,NA,TRBD2,CASRTLAEGFYEQYF,TGTGCCAGCAGAACACTAGCGGAGGGCTTCTACGAGCAGTACTTC
TRBV5-4,TRBJ1-1,NA,TRBD1,CASSLAEGTGRNTEAFF,TGTGCCAGCAGCTTGGCTGAGGGGACAGGGAGGAACACTGAAGCTTTCTTT
TRBV4-3,TRBJ2-7,NA,NA,CASSQVAGAYEQYF,TGCGCCAGCAGCCAAGTGGCAGGGGCCTACGAGCAGTACTTC
TRBV27,TRBJ2-3,NA,NA,CASSLSRLADTQYF,TGTGCCAGCAGTTTATCCCGACTGGCAGATACGCAGTATTTT
TRBV7-2,TRBJ2-7,NA,NA,CASSRGPYEQYF,TGTGCCTCGTCCCGGGGTCCCTACGAGCAGTACTTC